The 22 T cell receptor beta chains presented below share a single source sample, sequenced in a study of early T cells in non-severe SARS-CoV-2 infection (dated by TCRdb to about 2021). Library preparation employed 5' RACE. TCRdb lists the instrument as NextSeq 500. Starting from the raw public reads, TCRdb applied fastp trimming at Q25, assembled clones with MiXCR and retained in-frame beta chains. Entries are consolidated by CDR3 protein sequence, retaining the most common genes and DNA. The sample table shows about 61,000 distinct CDR3 sequences, and about 10% are seen once. Under 2% of the sample lies in the top ten. The sequenced material came from whole blood. The receptors were gathered from an adult who was a healthcare worker with PCR-confirmed SARS-CoV-2 infection or an uninfected control (not recorded which).

This clonotype has ten or more counts. The V and J genes are TRBV20-1 and TRBJ1-2; D gene ambiguous. The germline V gene encodes CDR1 DFQATT and CDR2 SNEGSKA (reference sequence). The CDR3 sequence is 11 residues long. The V gene lost 3 bases and the J gene lost 6 bases, with 8 bases spanning the gap. In DNA form, the CDR3 reads TGCAGTGCTAGGAGTGGAGATGGCTACACCTTC. It specifies CSARSGDGYTF.

V usage is TRBV9 and J usage is TRBJ1-3; a weak D match, TRBD1 (5 bases). The CDR3 totals 16 residues. CDR1 and CDR2 from the germline V gene are SGDLS and YYNGEE. The germline V and J ends were trimmed by 4 bases and 0 bases, with 14 bases remaining between them. This CDR3 is CASSRFTGVSGNTIYF. The CDR3, as DNA: TGTGCCAGCAGCAGATTTACAGGAGTCTCTGGAAACACCATATATTTT.

This clonotype was detected many times. The chain joins TRBV12-3 or TRBV12-4 to TRBJ1-5; D ambiguous. V lost 0 bases to trimming and J lost 7 bases, with 10 bases between them. The CDR3 contains 14 residues. CDR3 coding DNA: TGTGCCAGCAGTTTAGCGCTAAGGGAGCAGCCCCAGCATTTT. As protein: CASSLALREQPQHF.

This clonotype was counted at least ten times. CDR3 coding DNA: TGTGCCAGCAGTACGAGCTCTGGGGCCAACGTCCTGACTTTC. As protein: CASSTSSGANVLTF. The genes are TRBV12-3 or TRBV12-4 and TRBJ2-6; D unresolved. V lost 5 bases and J 0 bases, leaving 5 bases between the germline ends. This CDR3 is 14 amino acids long.

The chain couples TRBV7-6 to TRBJ2-5, with no clear D. Trimming removed 3 bases from V and 7 bases from J, with 15 bases in between. The CDR3 has 14 amino acids. Germline V lookup: CDR1 SGHVS, CDR2 FNYEAQ. CDR3 in DNA: TGTGCCAGCAGCTTCAGCGATAAAACTGGGACCCAGTACTTC. Translated: CASSFSDKTGTQYF.

Many counts were recorded for this clonotype. The chain recombines TRBV27 with TRBJ2-5, with 8 bases identical to TRBD1. The CDR3 consists of 15 residues. From germline, CDR1 is MNHEY and CDR2 SMNVEV (reference sequence). V lost 6 bases to trimming and J lost 4 bases; unmatched junction nucleotides: 10. The chain's CDR3 is CASSLGTGEGETQYF. CDR3 nucleotide sequence: TGTGCCAGCAGCCTCGGGACAGGCGAAGGAGAGACCCAGTACTTC.

This chain uses TRBV2 with TRBJ1-5, with a weak D call TRBD1 (5 bases). The CDR3 is 13 residues long. CDR1 is SNHLY and CDR2 is FYNNEI in the germline V gene. V lost 8 bases, J lost 4 bases, and 12 bases lay in between. CDR3 residues: CASQGTRNQPQHF. Written as DNA, the CDR3 is TGTGCCAGCCAGGGTACCAGAAATCAGCCCCAGCATTTT.

Ten or more counts support this clonotype. CDR3 nucleotides: TGCAGTGCTAGACCGGGGGGTCGTCAGGAGACCCAGTACTTC. This codes for CSARPGGRQETQYF. This rearrangement joins TRBV20-1 to TRBJ2-5, with 7 bases lining up with TRBD2. This CDR3 spans 14 amino acids. Losses at the gene ends were 2 bases for V and 5 bases for J; bases not matched to a gene: 8. Per germline, CDR1 DFQATT and CDR2 SNEGSKA (reference sequence).

This clonotype was observed many times. The rearrangement joins TRBV18 to TRBJ2-1; D may correspond to TRBD1 or TRBD2 (5 bases each). V was cut by 6 bases and J by 14 bases, with 11 bases left in between. This CDR3 spans 10 amino acids. Germline CDR1 is KGHSH and CDR2 is LQKENI. CDR3 loop: CASSGTAKFF. The CDR3 DNA reads as TGTGCCAGCTCCGGGACCGCGAAGTTCTTC.

The V call is TRBV12-3 or TRBV12-4, the J call TRBJ1-3; D gene uncertain. The V end was cut by 4 bases, the J end by 0 bases, with 7 bases between. The CDR3 is 14 amino acids. For the CDR3, the DNA is TGTGCCAGCAGTTCGGCGTCCTCTGGAAACACCATATATTTT. Its protein is CASSSASSGNTIYF.

The chain couples TRBV2 to TRBJ2-3; the match to TRBD1 covers 7 bases. Germline-derived CDR1 and CDR2 are SNHLY and FYNNEI. This CDR3 has 15 residues. Trimming cost V 6 bases and J 4 bases; bases outside gene matches: 10. The CDR3 loop reads CASRTGAPRADTQYF. CDR3 in DNA: TGTGCCAGCAGAACAGGGGCTCCGCGGGCAGATACGCAGTATTTT.

The table lists this clonotype with many counts. J is TRBJ2-2 and V is TRBV9, with no clear D. The CDR3 loop spans 12 amino acids. V lost 4 bases to trimming and J lost 5 bases, with 6 bases between them. CDR1 SGDLS and CDR2 YYNGEE come from the germline V gene. CDR3 nucleotide sequence: TGTGCCAGCAGCTATTATACCGGGGAGCTGTTTTTT. This sequence encodes CASSYYTGELFF.

This clonotype has ten or more counts. The V gene is TRBV20-1, the J gene TRBJ1-2; possibly TRBD1 for D (5 bases). The CDR3 has 13 amino acids. Per the germline V gene, CDR1 is DFQATT and CDR2 is SNEGSKA (reference sequence). V was trimmed by 3 bases and J by 7 bases, leaving 15 bases between them. CDR3 amino acids: CSASQGVASGYTF. In DNA form, the CDR3 reads TGCAGTGCTAGCCAGGGTGTAGCGAGTGGCTACACCTTC.

The chain couples TRBV9 to TRBJ2-3, with TRBD1 identical over 7 bases. The V gene end was trimmed by 4 bases and the J gene end by 6 bases; junction bases not matched to a gene: 11. The germline CDR1 and CDR2 sequences are SGDLS and YYNGEE. The length of the CDR3 is 15 residues. The CDR3 sequence is CASSPLGGPSDTQYF. The CDR3 coding sequence is TGTGCCAGCAGCCCTTTAGGGGGCCCTTCGGATACGCAGTATTTT.

This CDR3 reads CASSQDREYQPQHF. The CDR3 nucleotides are TGTGCCAGCAGTCAGGACAGGGAGTATCAGCCCCAGCATTTT. The V and J genes are TRBV27 and TRBJ1-5; TRBD1 agrees at 8 bases. V gave up 5 bases and J gave up 5 bases; unmatched junction bases: 5. The CDR3 has 14 amino acids. Germline assignment: CDR1 MNHEY and CDR2 SMNVEV (reference sequence).

This clonotype showed up many times. V and J are TRBV9 and TRBJ2-5; 9 nucleotides align to TRBD2. The V segment lost 2 bases and the J segment 1 base; nucleotides outside the gene matches: 3. Germline V gene sequence: CDR1 SGDLS, CDR2 YYNGEE. The CDR3 contains 15 residues. The CDR3 reads CASSVERGVQETQYF. CDR3 sequence (DNA): TGTGCCAGCAGCGTGGAGCGGGGGGTCCAAGAGACCCAGTACTTC.

This clonotype has ten or more counts. The chain has TRBV3-1 and TRBJ2-1, with 9 positions matching TRBD1. CDR3 length: 15 amino acids. Germline CDR1 is LGHDT and CDR2 is YNNKEL (reference sequence). After removal of 6 bases from V and 4 bases from J, the junction contained 7 bases not matched to a gene. As DNA, the CDR3 is TGTGCCAGCAGTCTCCTCGGGACAGGGTACAATGAGCAGTTCTTC. Translating gives CASSLLGTGYNEQFF.

This clonotype was seen ten or more times. The chain recombines TRBV5-5 with TRBJ1-5, with D unclear. V lost 7 bases, J lost 5 bases, and 4 bases lay in between. CDR3 length equals 10 residues. Germline V CDR1 and CDR2: SGHKS, YYEKEE (reference sequence). The CDR3 DNA reads as TGTGCCAGCCCAGATCAGCCCCAGCATTTT. Translating gives CASPDQPQHF.

The rearrangement joins TRBV5-4 to TRBJ2-3, with D uncertain. CDR3 length: 16 residues. Germline V gene data show CDR1 as SGHNT and CDR2 as YYREEE (reference sequence). Trimming took 2 bases from V and 1 from J, leaving 14 bases between them. The CDR3 loop is CASSFSLVGGTDTQYF. For the CDR3, the DNA is TGTGCCAGCAGCTTCTCTCTTGTTGGGGGCACAGATACGCAGTATTTT.

This clonotype was recorded many times. The chain joins TRBV4-1 to TRBJ2-1; 7 bases match TRBD1. Germline V CDR1 and CDR2: MGHRA, YSYEKL. The CDR3 runs to 14 residues. The ends lost 0 bases at V and 9 bases at J; junction bases unmatched: 5. The CDR3 spells CASSQDATGVEQFF. The CDR3 DNA reads TGCGCCAGCAGCCAAGATGCAACAGGGGTTGAGCAGTTCTTC.

CDR3 sequence reads: CSVEEQLNTEAFF. The CDR3 DNA reads as TGCAGCGTTGAAGAACAGCTTAACACTGAAGCTTTCTTT. The chain uses TRBV29-1 and TRBJ1-1; D unresolved. Germline CDR1 SQVTM, CDR2 ANQGSEA. CDR3 length: 13 amino acids. With 0 bases removed from V and 2 bases from J, the gap between germline ends came to 7 bases.

This chain uses TRBV20-1 with TRBJ2-1, with a possible D match to TRBD2 (5 bases). Germline V CDR1 and CDR2: DFQATT, SNEGSKA (reference sequence). The CDR3 sequence is 11 residues long. The V gene lost 6 bases and the J gene lost 6 bases, with 9 bases spanning the gap. This chain's CDR3 is CSARALNEQFF. The CDR3 coding sequence is TGCAGTGCGAGGGCCCTCAATGAGCAGTTCTTC.